What follows are 15 T cell receptor beta chains derived from one specimen sequenced in a study of T cells in Graves' hyperthyroidism and ophthalmopathy. It was RNA transcripts that yielded the amplified TCR beta CDR3 regions. During a first-round RT-PCR of the TCR CDR3, the HTBI primer set was used. TCRdb used MiXCR to reprocess the multiplex PCR reads, holding one entry per CDR3 protein. The sample shows fewer than 650,000 distinct CDR3 sequences, 46% of them seen only once. The sequenced sample consisted of peripheral blood or thyroid tissue (not recorded which). The origin of the receptors is an adult woman with Graves' disease, either hyperthyroidism or ophthalmopathy (not recorded which).

Comment on this clonotype: One junction end disagrees with the germline gene, perhaps due to a read error. The V and J genes are TRBV10-3 and TRBJ1-1; TRBD1 matches at 9 bases. Germline CDR1 reads ENHRY; CDR2 reads SYGVKD. CDR3 size: 14 residues. The CDR3 is CAIKGTGRNTGAFF. CDR3 DNA: TGTGCCATCAAAGGGACAGGGAGGAACACTGGAGCTTTCTTT.

Only one count was recorded for this clonotype. This chain joins TRBV7-6 and TRBJ2-5; D uncertain. V was pared by 0 bases and J by 5 bases, with 7 bases between. The CDR3 consists of 13 residues. Germline CDR1 reads SGHVS; CDR2 reads FNYEAQ. The CDR3 region is CASSLAMLETQYF. Here the CDR3 DNA reads TGTGCCAGCAGCTTAGCTATGTTGGAGACCCAGTACTTC.

This chain uses TRBV20-1 with TRBJ2-5; either TRBD1 or TRBD2 may fit D (5 bases each). This CDR3 has 14 residues. V lost 5 bases to trimming and J lost 5 bases, with 18 bases between them. Germline lookup yields CDR1 DFQATT and CDR2 SNEGSKA (reference sequence). Here the CDR3 DNA reads TGCAGTGCTTATACTAGGTTGGGGGTGGAGACCCAGTACTTC. It codes for CSAYTRLGVETQYF.

This clonotype was observed many times. The chain has TRBV29-1 and TRBJ1-4; no firm D call. V lost 1 base and J 0 bases, leaving 3 bases between the germline ends. Per germline, CDR1 SQVTM and CDR2 ANQGSEA. The CDR3 has 13 amino acids. CDR3 sequence: CSVEGATNEKLFF. The CDR3 nucleotides are TGCAGCGTTGAAGGAGCAACTAATGAAAAACTGTTTTTT.

This clonotype was recorded once. The chain has TRBV2 and TRBJ1-2; the match to TRBD1 covers 8 bases. There are 13 residues in the CDR3. V shed 4 bases and J 7 bases; nucleotides not matched to a gene: 5. Germline V gene sequence: CDR1 SNHLY, CDR2 FYNNEI. The CDR3 DNA reads TGTGCCAGCAGTGCCGGGACAGGAGTTGGCTACACCTTC. It specifies CASSAGTGVGYTF.

This clonotype has at least ten counts. This chain connects TRBV5-1 to TRBJ2-2; D unresolved. The germline gives CDR1 SGHRS, CDR2 YFSETQ. Trimming removed 5 bases from V and 0 bases from J, with 17 bases in between. CDR3 length: 17 amino acids. DNA for the CDR3: TGCGCCAGCAGTCGCACAGCCGTAGCCACGAACACCGGGGAGCTGTTTTTT. It yields the protein CASSRTAVATNTGELFF. The variable domain in full, completed from reference TRBV5-1 and TRBJ2-2, reads KAGVTQTPRYLIKTRGQQVTLSCSPISGHRSVSWYQQTPGQGLQFLFEYFSETQRNKGNFPGRFSGRQFSNSRSEMNVSTLELGDSALYLCASSRTAVATNTGELFFGEGSRLTVL.

J is TRBJ1-4 and V is TRBV2, with D unclear. Trimming pared 2 bases from V and 7 bases from J, leaving 8 bases between. CDR1 SNHLY and CDR2 FYNNEI come from the germline V gene. This CDR3 has 13 amino acids. This CDR3 reads CASSESGGEKLFF. The DNA for the CDR3 is TGTGCCAGCAGTGAATCCGGAGGTGAAAAACTGTTTTTT.

CDR3 DNA sequence: TGTGCCAGCAGTGTTCTTCCAGGCGAAGGGACAGGGTCAAATTCACCCCTCCACTTT. It codes for CASSVLPGEGTGSNSPLHF. The V call is TRBV25-1, the J call TRBJ1-6, with TRBD1 matching over 9 bases. V lost 4 bases and J lost 7; bases outside the gene matches: 17. CDR1 and CDR2 from the germline V gene are MGHDK and SYGVNS. The CDR3 extends over 19 amino acids.

The chain carries TRBV7-3 and TRBJ2-5; 10 positions agree with TRBD2. Near its end, the DNA agrees better with TRBJ2-1, so the J call may be wrong. The V gene's germline CDR1 is SGHTA and CDR2 FQGTGA. This CDR3 comprises 16 residues. CDR3 in amino acids: CASSQHTSGAYNEQFF. CDR3 DNA: TGTGCCAGCAGCCAACATACTAGCGGGGCATACAATGAGCAGTTCTTC.

This chain uses TRBV7-2 with TRBJ1-6, with 11 bases that match TRBD1. The CDR3 totals 16 residues. With V trimmed by 5 bases and J by 10 bases, 10 bases remained unmatched. The germline V gene has CDR1 SGHTA and CDR2 FQGNSA. The CDR3 loop reads CASSAGTGGTQSPLHF. DNA of the CDR3: TGTGCCAGCAGCGCCGGGACAGGGGGAACCCAATCACCCCTCCACTTT.

The CDR3 loop is CASSLAPRGLKLFF. CDR3 DNA: TGTGCCAGCAGCTTAGCCCCCAGGGGCCTTAAACTGTTTTTT. The chain uses TRBV7-2 and TRBJ1-4; possibly TRBD1 for D (6 bases). The CDR3 is 14 residues long. V lost 0 bases and J lost 11, with 13 bases in between. The V gene's germline CDR1 is SGHTA and CDR2 FQGNSA.

This clonotype was recorded once. The V call is TRBV20-1, the J call TRBJ1-2; 7 nucleotides agree with TRBD1. The germline gives CDR1 DFQATT, CDR2 SNEGSKA (reference sequence). This CDR3 is 13 amino acids long. The ends lost 4 bases at V and 5 bases at J; junction bases unmatched: 7. Written as DNA, the CDR3 is TGCAGTGCTAAAACCGGGACAGCATATGGCTACACCTTC. Its translation is CSAKTGTAYGYTF.

This clonotype showed up many times. The genes are TRBV7-2 and TRBJ1-3; maybe TRBD1 (5 bases). V dropped 2 bases and J dropped 1 base, with 9 bases sitting between them. The length of the CDR3 is 15 residues. Germline V gene data show CDR1 as SGHTA and CDR2 as FQGNSA. The CDR3 DNA sequence: TGTGCCAGCAGCTTACCAGGGCGATCTGGAAACACCATATATTTT. Protein: CASSLPGRSGNTIYF. The full variable domain, its missing parts supplied by reference TRBV7-2 and TRBJ1-3, is GAGVSQSPSNKVTEKGKDVELRCDPISGHTALYWYRQSLGQGLEFLIYFQGNSAPDKSGLPSDRFSAERTGGSVSTLTIQRTQQEDSAVYLCASSLPGRSGNTIYFGEGSWLTVV.

This clonotype came up a few times. V usage is TRBV6-2 or TRBV6-3 and J usage is TRBJ2-7; possible D gene TRBD1, 5 bases. CDR1 MNHEY and CDR2 SVGEGT come from the germline V gene. The CDR3 length is 15 residues. The ends were cut back, 6 bases at V and 3 bases at J, with 18 bases in the middle. CDR3 in amino acids: CASSSGLASIYEQYF. DNA of the CDR3: TGTGCCAGCAGCTCAGGGCTCGCTTCAATCTACGAGCAGTACTTC.

Here the CDR3 reads CASSREKDPVEKLFF. DNA of the CDR3: TGTGCCAGCAGCAGGGAGAAGGACCCGGTGGAAAAACTGTTTTTT. This chain joins TRBV7-9 and TRBJ1-4, with D uncertain. The CDR3 loop spans 15 amino acids. Germline V gene lookup returns CDR1 SEHNR and CDR2 FQNEAQ (reference sequence). Trimming removed 5 bases from V and 8 bases from J, with 18 bases in between.